This TCR beta chain was found in a study of T-cell reconstitution after alpha-beta-depleted transplantation in children. The TCRbeta library was prepared with unique molecular identifiers. TCRdb analysed the PCR reads with MiXCR anew, one entry per CDR3 protein. The sample comprises about 540,000 distinct CDR3 sequences, 15% to 20% of which are singletons, and roughly 3.3% rests with the top ten. This clonotype showed up just a few times. The V gene lost 5 bases and the J gene lost 7 bases, with 21 bases spanning the gap. The germline V gene encodes CDR1 SQVTM and CDR2 ANQGSEA. CDR3 length: 14 amino acids.

The TCR originated in a human donor who donated a stem cell graft to a child with acute lymphoblastic leukemia. The genes are TRBV29-1 and TRBJ2-7; tentatively, D is TRBD1 (5 bases). The material sequenced was PBMCs from the stem cell graft donor, taken from the stem cell graft. The CDR3 nucleotides read TGCAGCGTTAGTTATGTCAACAGGCCACATGAGCAGTACTTC. It is translated as CSVSYVNRPHEQYF.